This T cell receptor beta chain is drawn from a study of OX40 agonist ivuxolimab in advanced cancers. Background on the study: Patients were dosed intravenously with ivuxolimab at 0.01 to 10 mg/kg every 2 weeks. The eligibility criteria allowed prior anti-PD-1, anti-PD-L1 or anti-CTLA-4 therapy, and 40% had some.

With respect to this clone: Its antigen remains unidentified.

Looked up from germline, CDR1 is MDHEN and CDR2 is SYDVKM. The CDR3 extends over 12 amino acids. V gave up 6 bases and J gave up 11 bases, with 14 bases separating them. Regarding the study as a whole: Compared with CD4+, CD8+ T cells on average had more expanded clones.

Sequenced by immunoSEQ multiplex PCR; TCRdb stores in-frame clones only, minus some. The data show tens of thousands of clones, with approximately 85% seen just once and roughly 2.2% held by the top ten. Individuals having autoimmune disease history or systemic immunosuppression were not enrolled. This receptor was identified in an adult with an advanced solid tumor such as melanoma, head and neck, liver or kidney cancer. The V and J genes are TRBV28 and TRBJ2-1; D remains unclear. Source: CD4+ or CD8+ T cells sorted from blood, taken in a trial of the OX40 agonist ivuxolimab. In nucleotides, the CDR3 is TGTGCCAGCAGCTATGGTGGATTGCAGCAGTTCTTC. Encoded protein: CASSYGGLQQFF.